This T cell receptor beta chain was captured in a study of cytomegalovirus exposure and HLA in healthy donors. Study-wide results and limits: In vitro experiments confirmed that a few CMV-associated chains were specific for CMV antigens. The listing of roughly 160 TCR beta chains classed them as cytomegalovirus-associated. First-cohort TCR clusters tended to co-occur in the approximately 130 validation repertoires, a later analysis found. For most TCR sequences rarity was the rule, although some public TCRs occurred in many donors.

Here immunoSEQ multiplex PCR was the method, and the copy in TCRdb shows in-frame clones only, minus some. The sample holds approximately 200,000 clones, almost 90% seen once. To note about this clone: What it binds is unknown.

V was pared by 0 bases and J by 2 bases, with 9 bases between. The V gene's germline CDR1 is SGDLS and CDR2 YYNGEE. The CDR3 has 14 residues. The sequencing sample was made of PBMCs. The rearrangement uses TRBV9 and TRBJ2-7; tentatively, D is TRBD2 (7 bases). This receptor was identified in a young woman in good health and CMV-seronegative. CDR3 sequence: CASSVAGGTYEQYF. The CDR3 DNA reads TGTGCCAGCAGCGTAGCGGGGGGCACCTACGAGCAGTACTTC.